This T cell receptor (beta chain) was observed in a study of blood T cell repertoires in COVID-19. Clones were read by immunoSEQ multiplex PCR, and TCRdb kept only the in-frame ones, dropping some. Here the sample spans some 150,000 clones, 80% to 85% being singletons. V lost 2 bases and J lost 4, with 15 bases in between. Germline CDR1 reads KGHSH; CDR2 reads LQKENI. The CDR3 has 16 amino acids. Enrolment of Seattle patients took place during active infection, and they were followed longitudinally. This sequence was found in a woman aged 70-85 years with COVID-19, enrolled during active disease. The gene calls are TRBV18 and TRBJ2-1; unclear D gene. Material for sequencing was peripheral blood. For the CDR3, the DNA is TGTGCCAGCTCACCAAGTAGAGGCAATCAATACAATGAGCAGTTCTTC. Amino acids: CASSPSRGNQYNEQFF.